This TCR beta chain appears in the sequencing data of a study of control samples from healthy donors and cancer patients. TCRdb's copy holds only in-frame clones and misses some; the assay was immunoSEQ multiplex PCR. The sample includes approximately 100,000 clones, approximately 90% of them seen just once. V was cut by 8 bases and J by 5 bases, with 12 bases left in between. Germline assignment: CDR1 WSHSY and CDR2 SAAADI. The CDR3 extends over 12 amino acids. The J gene is TRBJ1-1, the V gene TRBV10-2; D gene uncertain. Sample: PBMCs. This sequence was found in a man aged 55 to 69 with lung cancer. In nucleotides, the CDR3 is TGCGCCAGCGCCGAGGTAGGAACTGAAGCTTTCTTT. Translating gives CASAEVGTEAFF.